This T cell receptor (beta chain) is from a study of blood T cell repertoires in COVID-19. Germline V gene lookup returns CDR1 MNHEY and CDR2 SMNVEV (reference sequence). The V and J ends lost 1 base and 7 bases, in that order; junction bases with no gene match: 10. CDR3 size: 16 residues. Libraries were prepared by immunoSEQ multiplex PCR; TCRdb keeps only in-frame clonotypes and omits some of them. The sample yields roughly 67,000 clones, approximately 80% seen once. This chain connects TRBV27 to TRBJ2-1; 7 positions agree with TRBD1. Sequencing input: peripheral blood. This sequence was found in a human donor in a cohort sampled during active COVID-19. The CDR3 protein is CASSLLPRGNENEQFF. As DNA, the CDR3 is TGTGCCAGCAGTTTATTGCCCAGGGGGAACGAGAATGAGCAGTTCTTC.